This T cell receptor (beta chain) was captured by sequencing in a study of cytomegalovirus exposure and HLA in healthy donors. About the study: Among the approximately 400 donors who were genotyped, about 84% fell in the genetic ancestry cluster that is associated with self-reported Caucasian donors.

The V end lost 3 bases, the J end lost 5 bases, and 11 bases lay between the germline ends. Germline V gene sequence: CDR1 SNHLY, CDR2 FYNNEI. The CDR3 is 15 amino acids. Turning to this clone: Its antigen is not identified.

It was with 60 Vbeta and 13 Jbeta primers that the PCR ran. Sequencing was performed with immunoSEQ multiplex PCR; in TCRdb, only in-frame clones are kept and a portion is missing. Among more than 100,000 clones listed, around 85% were seen once. Study results and limitations: Analyses of presence/absence relied on an assumption of roughly uniform sequencing depth across donors.

This clonotype was obtained from a man aged 30-40 years in good health and CMV-seronegative. This chain joins TRBV2 and TRBJ1-6; D remains unclear. The specimen sequenced was PBMCs. CDR3 sequence: CASSDRELHNSPLHF. The CDR3 nucleotides are TGTGCCAGCAGTGACCGGGAGCTGCATAATTCACCCCTCCACTTT.